This T cell receptor beta chain was observed in a study of blood T cell repertoires in COVID-19. Study-wide context: Italy, Spain and the United States were the sources of the convalescent and acute COVID-19 samples.

CDR3 length equals 15 residues. Deletions cut 5 bases from V and 4 bases from J, with 14 bases between. Germline V gene lookup returns CDR1 SEHNR and CDR2 FQNEAQ (reference sequence). Produced via immunoSEQ multiplex PCR; TCRdb's table is partial and in-frame only. The table has around 500,000 clones, roughly 90% seen once. Enrollees, about 18 to 89 years old, lived in approximately 24 US areas. Grouping used clinical history reported by participants in a survey and questionnaire. This clone was counted only a few times. The chain recombines TRBV7-9 with TRBJ2-2, with a possible D match to TRBD2 (6 bases). The TCR sequence derives from a woman aged 40 to 55 who had recovered from COVID-19. The sample taken for sequencing was PBMCs or T cells enriched from blood (not recorded which). CDR3 in DNA: TGTGCCAGCAGCCGACCGGGACTCCCCACCGGGGAGCTGTTTTTT. Protein sequence: CASSRPGLPTGELFF. Variable domain in full (rest from reference TRBV7-9 and TRBJ2-2): DTGVSQNPRHKITKRGQNVTFRCDPISEHNRLYWYRQTLGQGPEFLTYFQNEAQLEKSRLLSDRFSAERPKGSFSTLEIQRTEQGDSAMYLCASSRPGLPTGELFFGEGSRLTVL.